This TCR beta chain was profiled in a study of Graves' ophthalmopathy and Graves' hyperthyroidism. General observations from the study: Most thyroid clonotypes expanded beyond 0.001 frequency were also found in blood. A model built from 13 signatures distinguished ophthalmopathy from stable hyperthyroidism with around 91% sensitivity and approximately 81% specificity.

TCR beta CDR3 amplification used RNA transcripts. First-round RT-PCR used HTBI primers; second-round multiplex PCR followed. From the multiplex PCR reads, TCRdb called clonotypes with MiXCR, one entry per CDR3 protein. Of around 660,000 distinct CDR3 sequences listed, about two fifths are singletons. This clonotype occurred a few times. The antigen remains undetermined. Per germline, CDR1 GTSNPN and CDR2 SVGIG (reference sequence). This CDR3 region has 15 residues. The V segment lost 3 bases and the J segment 9 bases; nucleotides outside the gene matches: 11. The sequence was collected from an adult man with Graves' ophthalmopathy. Material: peripheral blood. The rearrangement links TRBV30 to TRBJ1-6; TRBD1 matches 7 bases. The CDR3 DNA sequence: TGTGCCTGGAGGATGGCAGGGGGAAGGGGTTCACCCCTCCACTTT. Its translation is CAWRMAGGRGSPLHF.